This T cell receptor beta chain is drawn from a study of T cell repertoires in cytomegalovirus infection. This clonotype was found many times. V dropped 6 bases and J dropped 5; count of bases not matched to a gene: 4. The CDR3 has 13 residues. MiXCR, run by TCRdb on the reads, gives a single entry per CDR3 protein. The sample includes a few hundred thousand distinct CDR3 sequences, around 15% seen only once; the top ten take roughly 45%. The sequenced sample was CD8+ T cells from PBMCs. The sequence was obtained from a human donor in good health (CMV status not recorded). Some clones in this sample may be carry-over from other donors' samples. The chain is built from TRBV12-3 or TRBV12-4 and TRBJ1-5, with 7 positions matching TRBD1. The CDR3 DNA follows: TGTGCCAGCAGACAGGGGAGTGATCAGCCCCAGCATTTT. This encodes CASRQGSDQPQHF.